Each of the 7 T cell receptor beta chains below was sequenced from the same sample in a study of molecular identifiers for immune sequencing clone quantification. From the PCR reads, TCRdb called clonotypes with MiXCR, one entry per CDR3 protein. The top ten hold roughly 1% of the sample, which has some 88,000 distinct CDR3 sequences, roughly a fifth seen once. The sample taken for sequencing was naive CD8+ T cells from blood, with Jurkat cell RNA spiked in. Described subset: FACS-sorted CD8+CD4-CCR7+CD45RA+ naive T cells. The receptors originated from a human donor in good health. Some libraries in this study had Jurkat cell RNA spiked in.

This clonotype was found many times. The CDR3 bases are TGCGCCAGCAGCTTGGAGGCGGGGGGCGCGTTCGAGCAGTACTTC. Translated, it gives CASSLEAGGAFEQYF. This chain connects TRBV5-1 to TRBJ2-7; 8 bases fit TRBD2. This CDR3 spans 15 amino acids. Germline-derived CDR1 and CDR2 are SGHRS and YFSETQ. The V and J ends lost 0 bases and 6 bases, in that order; junction bases with no gene match: 8.

This clonotype was picked up a small number of times. The chain joins TRBV4-2 to TRBJ1-2, with 7 bases fitting TRBD1. Germline V gives CDR1 LGHNA, CDR2 YNFKEQ. The CDR3 covers 16 residues. Germline trimming cut 0 bases from V and 7 bases from J; bases unmatched to any gene: 11. This CDR3 reads CASSQEPGQAEGGYTF. The CDR3 coding sequence is TGTGCCAGCAGCCAAGAACCTGGACAGGCCGAAGGTGGCTACACCTTC.

This clonotype was counted ten times or more. The chain carries TRBV5-6 and TRBJ1-6; 7 nucleotides align to TRBD1. Germline V gene data show CDR1 as SGHDT and CDR2 as YYEEEE. CDR3 length equals 18 residues. V lost 4 bases to trimming and J lost 3 bases; unmatched junction nucleotides: 13. The CDR3: CASSLDREAGLYNSPLHF. For the CDR3, the DNA is TGTGCCAGCAGCCTTGACAGGGAGGCGGGCCTCTATAATTCACCCCTCCACTTT.

This clonotype was observed many times. This chain uses TRBV6-5 with TRBJ2-1, with TRBD1 matching 8 bases. Trimming took 7 bases from V and 9 from J; bases not matched to a gene: 11. This CDR3 is 14 amino acids long. The V gene's germline CDR1 is MNHEY and CDR2 SVGAGI. The CDR3 here is CASIANTGTGEQFF. The CDR3 region has the DNA TGTGCCAGCATCGCAAACACCGGGACAGGTGAGCAGTTCTTC.

Worth noting for this clonotype: A clone one base away is much larger, so this may be a read error. V usage is TRBV5-6 and J usage is TRBJ2-2; D could derive from TRBD1 or TRBD2 (5 bases each). V was clipped by 7 bases and J by 6 bases, with 13 bases between them. Germline CDR1 and CDR2: SGHDT and YYEEEE. The CDR3 length is 13 residues. The CDR3, as DNA: TGTGCCAGCGGCTACGGGGCGGCCGGGGAGCTGTTTTTT. This codes for CASGYGAAGELFF.

CDR3 residues: CASTEGQGALGTEAFF. The CDR3 DNA follows: TGTGCCAGCACCGAAGGACAGGGGGCGTTGGGCACTGAAGCTTTCTTT. This chain links TRBV2 with TRBJ1-1, with TRBD1 matching over 11 bases. With V trimmed by 7 bases and J by 4 bases, 11 bases remained unmatched. The CDR3 length is 16 residues. Germline lookup yields CDR1 SNHLY and CDR2 FYNNEI.

Written as DNA, the CDR3 is TGTGCCAGTAGTATTAGGACAGTTCGACTCACAGATACGCAGTATTTT. This sequence encodes CASSIRTVRLTDTQYF. The rearrangement links TRBV19 to TRBJ2-3; tentative D call: TRBD1 (6 bases). The CDR3 consists of 16 residues. Germline assignment: CDR1 LNHDA and CDR2 SQIVND (reference sequence). Trimming cost V 3 bases and J 2 bases, with 15 bases left between them.